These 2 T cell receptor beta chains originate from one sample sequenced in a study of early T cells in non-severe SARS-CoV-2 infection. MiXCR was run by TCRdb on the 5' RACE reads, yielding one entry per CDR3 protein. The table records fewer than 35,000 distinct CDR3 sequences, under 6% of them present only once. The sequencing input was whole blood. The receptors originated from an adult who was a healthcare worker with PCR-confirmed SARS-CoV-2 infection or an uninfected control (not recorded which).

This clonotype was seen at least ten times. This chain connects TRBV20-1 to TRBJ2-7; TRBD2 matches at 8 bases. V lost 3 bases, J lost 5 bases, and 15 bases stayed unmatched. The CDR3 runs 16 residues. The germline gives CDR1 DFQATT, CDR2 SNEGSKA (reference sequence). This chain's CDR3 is CSASTAVLGRGDEQYF. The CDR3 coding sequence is TGCAGTGCTAGTACAGCCGTACTGGGGCGGGGGGACGAGCAGTACTTC.

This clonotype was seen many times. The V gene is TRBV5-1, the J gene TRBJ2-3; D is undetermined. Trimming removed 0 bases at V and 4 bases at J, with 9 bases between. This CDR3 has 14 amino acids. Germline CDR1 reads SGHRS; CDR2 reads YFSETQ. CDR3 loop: CASSLDLGADTQYF. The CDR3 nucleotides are TGCGCCAGCAGCTTGGATTTAGGCGCAGATACGCAGTATTTT. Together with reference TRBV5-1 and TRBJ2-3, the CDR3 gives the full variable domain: KAGVTQTPRYLIKTRGQQVTLSCSPISGHRSVSWYQQTPGQGLQFLFEYFSETQRNKGNFPGRFSGRQFSNSRSEMNVSTLELGDSALYLCASSLDLGADTQYFGPGTRLTVL.